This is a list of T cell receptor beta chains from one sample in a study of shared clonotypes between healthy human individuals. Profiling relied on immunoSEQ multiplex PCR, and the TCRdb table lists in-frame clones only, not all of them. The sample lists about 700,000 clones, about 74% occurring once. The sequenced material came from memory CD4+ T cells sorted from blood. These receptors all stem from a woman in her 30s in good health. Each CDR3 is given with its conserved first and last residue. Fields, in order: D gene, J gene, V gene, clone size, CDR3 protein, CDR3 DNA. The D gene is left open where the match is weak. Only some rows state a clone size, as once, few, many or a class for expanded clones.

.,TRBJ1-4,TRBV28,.,CASSPPEAWGKLFF,TGTGCCAGCAGTCCCCCGGAAGCGTGGGGAAAACTGTTTTTT
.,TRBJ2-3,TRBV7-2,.,CASSLYTDTQYF,TGTGCCAGCAGCCTATACACAGATACGCAGTATTTT
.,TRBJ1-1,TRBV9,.,CASSVGWGIYTEAFF,TGTGCCAGCAGCGTGGGTTGGGGGATTTACACTGAAGCTTTCTTT
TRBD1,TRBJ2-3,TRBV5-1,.,CASSHNGQASTDTQYF,TGCGCCAGCAGCCATAACGGACAGGCTAGCACAGATACGCAGTATTTT
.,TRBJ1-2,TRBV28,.,CASSNRVLYGYTF,TGTGCCAGCTCAAACAGGGTTCTCTATGGCTACACCTTC
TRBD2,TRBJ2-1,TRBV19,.,CASSVPGTSGGPSYNEQFF,TGTGCCAGTAGTGTTCCTGGGACTAGCGGGGGCCCTTCCTACAATGAGCAGTTCTTC
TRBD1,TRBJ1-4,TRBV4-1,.,CASSQEGTGGEKLFF,TGCGCCAGCAGCCAAGAAGGGACAGGGGGTGAAAAACTGTTTTTT
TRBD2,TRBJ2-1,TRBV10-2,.,CASRETSGSVEQFF,TGCGCCAGCAGGGAGACTAGCGGGAGTGTTGAGCAGTTCTTC
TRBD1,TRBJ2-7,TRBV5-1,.,CASSPGQAYYEQYF,TGCGCCAGCAGCCCCGGACAGGCCTACTACGAGCAGTACTTC
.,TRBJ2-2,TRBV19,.,CASSRIGGNTGELFF,TGTGCCAGTAGTAGGATCGGGGGAAACACCGGGGAGCTGTTTTTT
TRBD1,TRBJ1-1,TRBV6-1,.,CASSVIDRGLTEAFF,TGTGCCAGCAGTGTAATCGACAGGGGGCTCACTGAAGCTTTCTTT
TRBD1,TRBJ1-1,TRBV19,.,CASRIRGPGTEAFF,TGTGCCAGTAGGATAAGGGGGCCGGGCACTGAAGCTTTCTTT
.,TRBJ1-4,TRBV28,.,CASSPFNEKLFF,TGTGCCAGCAGCCCCTTTAATGAAAAACTGTTTTTT
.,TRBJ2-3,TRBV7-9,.,CASSLGQGADTQYF,TGTGCCAGCAGCTTAGGCCAGGGTGCAGATACGCAGTATTTT
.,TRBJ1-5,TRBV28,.,CASSRAGQPQHF,TGTGCCAGCAGTCGGGCTGGTCAGCCCCAGCATTTT
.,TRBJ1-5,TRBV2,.,CASSERSGVEQPQHF,TGTGCCAGCAGTGAAAGGTCGGGGGTAGAACAGCCCCAGCATTTT
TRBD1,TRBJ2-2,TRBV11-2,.,CASSTNRGRAGELFF,TGTGCCAGCAGCACAAACAGGGGACGTGCCGGGGAGCTGTTTTTT
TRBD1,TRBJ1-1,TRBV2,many,CASSPAGTAVNTEAFF,TGTGCCAGCTCACCAGCCGGGACAGCTGTGAACACTGAAGCTTTCTTT
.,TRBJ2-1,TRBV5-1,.,CASSLQDDNEQFF,TGCGCCAGCAGCTTGCAGGATGACAATGAGCAGTTCTTC
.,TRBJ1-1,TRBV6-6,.,CASSYPPGNTEAFF,TGTGCCAGCAGTTACCCTCCGGGGAACACTGAAGCTTTCTTT
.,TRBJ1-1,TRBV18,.,CASSLLEGEAFF,TGTGCCAGCAGCCTTTTAGAAGGAGAAGCTTTCTTT
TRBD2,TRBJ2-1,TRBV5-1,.,CASSLVSGSGNEQFF,TGCGCCAGCAGCTTGGTTAGCGGGAGTGGGAATGAGCAGTTCTTC
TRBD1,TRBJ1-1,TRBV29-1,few,CSVEGSTGGSEAFF,TGCAGCGTTGAAGGCTCGACAGGGGGATCCGAAGCTTTCTTT
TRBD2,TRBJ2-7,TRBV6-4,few,CARNERELREQYF,TGTGCCAGGAACGAGCGGGAATTGAGGGAGCAGTACTTC
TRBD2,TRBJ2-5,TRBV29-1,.,CSVEPGRAKETQYF,TGCAGCGTTGAACCGGGGAGGGCGAAGGAGACCCAGTACTTC
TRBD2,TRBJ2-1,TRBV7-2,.,CASSLLAGVLYNEQFF,TGTGCCAGCAGCTTACTAGCGGGAGTATTGTACAATGAGCAGTTCTTC
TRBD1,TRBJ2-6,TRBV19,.,CASRRPGTGTGANVLTF,TGTGCCAGTAGACGTCCCGGGACAGGGACTGGGGCCAACGTCCTGACTTTC
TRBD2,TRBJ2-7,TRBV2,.,CASKLAGGAYEQYF,TGTGCCAGCAAGCTAGCGGGAGGGGCCTACGAGCAGTACTTC
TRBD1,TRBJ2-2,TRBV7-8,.,CASSFDGQGRGELFF,TGTGCCAGCAGCTTTGATGGACAGGGGAGAGGGGAGCTGTTTTTT
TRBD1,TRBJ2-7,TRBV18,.,CASSEGQLLEQYF,TGTGCCAGCTCAGAGGGACAGCTGCTAGAGCAGTACTTC
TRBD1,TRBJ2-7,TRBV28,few,CASIPGQFHEQYF,TGTGCCAGCATCCCGGGACAGTTCCACGAGCAGTACTTC
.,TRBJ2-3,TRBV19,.,CATAISTDTQYF,TGTGCCACCGCTATTTCCACAGATACGCAGTATTTT
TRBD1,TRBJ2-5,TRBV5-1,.,CASSSPGGEETQYF,TGCGCCAGCAGCTCTCCAGGGGGTGAAGAGACCCAGTACTTC
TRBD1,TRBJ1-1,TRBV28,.,CATRQGQAFF,TGTGCCACCAGACAGGGACAGGCTTTCTTT
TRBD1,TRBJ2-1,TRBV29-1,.,CSARDRGQDNEQFF,TGCAGCGCCCGGGACAGGGGGCAGGACAATGAGCAGTTCTTC
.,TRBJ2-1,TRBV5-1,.,CASSLSGSSGNEQFF,TGCGCCAGCAGCTTGTCAGGTTCTTCTGGGAATGAGCAGTTCTTC
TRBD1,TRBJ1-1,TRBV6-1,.,CASIWDRDTEAFF,TGTGCCAGCATCTGGGACAGGGACACTGAAGCTTTCTTT
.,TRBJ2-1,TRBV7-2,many,CASSLGRDREQFF,TGTGCCAGCAGCTTAGGGCGGGATCGTGAGCAGTTCTTC
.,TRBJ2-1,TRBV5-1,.,CASSQDGGAYNEQFF,TGCGCCAGCAGCCAGGACGGGGGCGCCTACAATGAGCAGTTCTTC
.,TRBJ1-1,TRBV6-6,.,CASGRGEGAEAFF,TGTGCCAGCGGTAGGGGAGAGGGCGCTGAAGCTTTCTTT